This TCR beta chain was captured by sequencing in a study of vaccination effects on CD4 cells after COVID-19 (dated by TCRdb to 2022 to 2024). Turning to the overall study: The ViraFEST assay stimulated PBMC with viral peptide pools and then used TCR sequencing to identify antigen-specific CD4+ T cell clonotypes by expansion. Across the study, the median time from the second dose to post-vaccine sampling was 72 days (range 14 to 241). Roughly 1.9 million PBMC per well were cultured with 9 to 10 ug/ml peptides in IMDM containing around 5% human AB serum, roughly 9.5 IU/ml IL-2 and gentamicin. SARS-CoV-2 spike-specific CD4+ TCR repertoires were compared before and after mRNA vaccination in COVID-19 convalescent patients and in infection-naive vaccine recipients. A total of 10 COVID-19 convalescent patients and a handful of SARS-CoV-2-naive healthy vaccine recipients were included in the full study. In the study, cultures from other donors were sequenced using the Oncomine TCR Beta short-read assay on an Illumina iSeq 100.

Findings and caveats that apply to the study as a whole: Among healthy vaccine recipients, nearly all vaccine-induced clones were SARS-CoV-2 mono-reactive, and just 1 of 255 was cross-reactive with common cold coronaviruses. The study was limited by a small number of convalescent patients, and early post-infection timepoints were lacking. Both infection-induced and vaccine-induced clones contracted markedly at late post-vaccination timepoints, which is consistent with waning T cell responses.

After roughly 11 days of culture, CD4+ T cells were isolated with the EasySep CD4+ T cell isolation kit. Two doses of either the BNT162b2 or the mRNA-1273 mRNA SARS-CoV-2 vaccine were administered to participants. The absence of prior SARS-CoV-2 infection in healthy vaccine recipients was confirmed by negative nucleocapsid antibodies before and after vaccination. On days 3 and 7, half of the culture medium was replaced with fresh IL-2-containing medium. Unless otherwise noted, each peptide stimulation condition was cultured in triplicate wells. Using Ficoll-Paque Plus gradient centrifugation, PBMC were separated from whole blood and then either used fresh or cryopreserved at -140C. Genomic DNA was extracted from cultured CD4+ T cells with the QIAamp micro DNA kit. There are a few counts of this clone. Its binding antigen is unknown. Nothing much larger sits one base from this clone, and base qualities are not available.

The library came from the immunoSEQ multiplex PCR assay. DNA from the cultured, isolated CD4+ T cells was subjected to TCR beta CDR3 sequencing. As for how the authors treated the data: The analysis removed non-productive TCR sequences, trimmed reads to the CDR3 region, and retained only CDR3s that were 7 or more amino acids long. The MANAFEST web app was used to identify antigen-specific clonotypes by comparing expansion in peptide wells with expansion in reference cultures. For clones to be considered positive, expansion at FDR<0.05 versus reference and all other wells, an odds ratio above 5, and a frequency above 0.1% in two replicate wells were required. Clonotypes significantly expanded in SARS-CoV-2 spike wells and in at least one common cold coronavirus spike condition were defined as cross-reactive. CDR3 similarity was assessed by Levenshtein distance with the stringdist R package, and unrooted trees were built with ape in R 3.6.1. The immuneACCESS repertoire file appears here via TCRdb, limited to in-frame rearrangements. These files lack a portion of the clones; in checked studies, under half of the deficit traces to unresolved V genes, and the cause of the others is not known. The DNA gave D and trimming, while V, J and clone size come from that table. This sample holds some 40,000 clones; about 62% were observed only once. The ten largest account for 7.7% of the sample.

Ends trimmed: V by 7 bases, J by 6 bases; bases unmatched to a gene: 11. Including cysteine and phenylalanine, the CDR3 has 15 amino acids. Only the CDR3 DNA stays, 45 bases, in frame from base 1. The germline V gene (reference sequence) sets CDR1 to GTSNPN and CDR2 to SVGIG. The sequence came from a human donor who received a COVID-19 vaccine. The chain employs TRBV30 and TRBJ2-2; 10 middle bases align to TRBD2. This sample comprised CD4+ T cells from PBMCs cultured without peptide, obtained after COVID-19 vaccination. Read as DNA, the sequence is TGTGCCTTGAGCGGGGGGGCGGGATTGGCCGGGGAGCTGTTTTTT. Its coded protein is CALSGGAGLAGELFF.